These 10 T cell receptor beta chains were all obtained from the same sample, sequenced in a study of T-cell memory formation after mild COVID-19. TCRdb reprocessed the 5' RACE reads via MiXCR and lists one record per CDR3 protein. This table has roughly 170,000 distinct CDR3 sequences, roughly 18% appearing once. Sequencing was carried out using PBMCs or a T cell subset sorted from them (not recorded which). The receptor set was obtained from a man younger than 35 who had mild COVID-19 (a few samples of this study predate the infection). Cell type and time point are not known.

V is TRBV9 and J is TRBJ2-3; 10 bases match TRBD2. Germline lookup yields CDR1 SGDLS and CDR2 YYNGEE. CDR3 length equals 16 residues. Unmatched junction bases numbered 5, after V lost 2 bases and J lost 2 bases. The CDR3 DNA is TGTGCCAGCAGCGTCCTAGCGGGGGTGAACACAGATACGCAGTATTTT. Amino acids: CASSVLAGVNTDTQYF.

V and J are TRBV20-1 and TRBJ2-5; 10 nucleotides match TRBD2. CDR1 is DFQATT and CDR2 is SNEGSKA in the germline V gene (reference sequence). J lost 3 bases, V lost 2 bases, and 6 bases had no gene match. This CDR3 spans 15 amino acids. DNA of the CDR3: TGCAGTGCTAGACTGACCGGGACTAGCGAAGAGACCCAGTACTTC. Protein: CSARLTGTSEETQYF.

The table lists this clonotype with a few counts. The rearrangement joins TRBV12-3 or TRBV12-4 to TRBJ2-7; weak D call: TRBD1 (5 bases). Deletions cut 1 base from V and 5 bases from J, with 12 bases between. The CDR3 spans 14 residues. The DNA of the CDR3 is TGTGCCAGCAGTTTAGGGCAGGGTGTGAACGAGCAGTACTTC. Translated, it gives CASSLGQGVNEQYF.

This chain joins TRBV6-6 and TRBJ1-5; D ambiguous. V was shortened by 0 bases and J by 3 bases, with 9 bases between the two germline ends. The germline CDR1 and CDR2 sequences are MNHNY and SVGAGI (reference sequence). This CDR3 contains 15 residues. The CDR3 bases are TGTGCCAGCAGTTACTCGGCCCGAATCAATCAGCCCCAGCATTTT. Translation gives CASSYSARINQPQHF.

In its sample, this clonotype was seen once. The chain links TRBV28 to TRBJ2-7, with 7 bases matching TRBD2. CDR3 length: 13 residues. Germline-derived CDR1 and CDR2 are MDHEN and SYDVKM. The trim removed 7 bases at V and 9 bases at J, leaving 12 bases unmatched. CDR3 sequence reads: CASNGGGPAGQYV. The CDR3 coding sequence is TGTGCCAGCAACGGCGGGGGACCCGCGGGGCAGTACGTC.

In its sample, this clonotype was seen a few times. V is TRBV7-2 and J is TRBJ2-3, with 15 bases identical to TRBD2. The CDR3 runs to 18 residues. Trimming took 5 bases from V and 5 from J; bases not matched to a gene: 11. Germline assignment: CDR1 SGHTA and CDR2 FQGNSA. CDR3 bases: TGTGCCAGCAGCCGATATGGGACTAGCGGGGGGCGGGGAGATACGCAGTATTTT. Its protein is CASSRYGTSGGRGDTQYF.

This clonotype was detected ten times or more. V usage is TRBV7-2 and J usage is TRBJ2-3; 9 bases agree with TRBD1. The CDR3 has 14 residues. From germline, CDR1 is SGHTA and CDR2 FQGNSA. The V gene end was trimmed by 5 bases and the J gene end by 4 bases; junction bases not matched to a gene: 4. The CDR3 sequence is CASSQDRGADTQYF. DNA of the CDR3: TGTGCCAGCAGCCAGGACAGGGGAGCAGATACGCAGTATTTT.

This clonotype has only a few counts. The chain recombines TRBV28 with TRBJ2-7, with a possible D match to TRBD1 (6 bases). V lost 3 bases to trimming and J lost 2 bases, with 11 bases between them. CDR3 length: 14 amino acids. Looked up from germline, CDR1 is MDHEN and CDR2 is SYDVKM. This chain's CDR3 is CASSFRGRTYEQYV. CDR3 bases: TGTGCCAGCAGTTTCAGGGGTAGGACCTACGAGCAGTACGTC.

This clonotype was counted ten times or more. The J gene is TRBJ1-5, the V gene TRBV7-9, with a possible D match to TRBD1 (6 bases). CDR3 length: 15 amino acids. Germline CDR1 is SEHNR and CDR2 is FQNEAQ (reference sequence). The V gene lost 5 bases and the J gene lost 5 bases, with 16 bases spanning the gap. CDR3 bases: TGTGCCAGCAGCCCTTTGGGGGGGCAGGATCAGCCCCAGCATTTT. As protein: CASSPLGGQDQPQHF.

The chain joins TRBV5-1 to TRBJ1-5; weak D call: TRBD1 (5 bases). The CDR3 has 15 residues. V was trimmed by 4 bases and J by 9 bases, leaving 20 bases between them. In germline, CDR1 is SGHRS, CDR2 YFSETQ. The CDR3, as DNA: TGCGCCAGCAGCCCTGGGTTGGGGGAGACGTGGCCCCAGCATTTT. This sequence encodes CASSPGLGETWPQHF.